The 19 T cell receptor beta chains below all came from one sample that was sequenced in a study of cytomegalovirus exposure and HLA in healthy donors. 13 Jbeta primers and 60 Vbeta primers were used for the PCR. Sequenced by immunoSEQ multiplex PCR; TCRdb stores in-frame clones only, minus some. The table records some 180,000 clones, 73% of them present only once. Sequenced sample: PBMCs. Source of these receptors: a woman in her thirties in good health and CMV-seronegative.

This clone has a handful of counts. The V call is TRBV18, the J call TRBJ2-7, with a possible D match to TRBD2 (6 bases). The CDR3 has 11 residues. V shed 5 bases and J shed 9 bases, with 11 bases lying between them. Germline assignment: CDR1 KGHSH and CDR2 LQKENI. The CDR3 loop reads CASSDWGVQYF. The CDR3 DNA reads TGTGCCAGCTCAGATTGGGGGGTGCAGTACTTC.

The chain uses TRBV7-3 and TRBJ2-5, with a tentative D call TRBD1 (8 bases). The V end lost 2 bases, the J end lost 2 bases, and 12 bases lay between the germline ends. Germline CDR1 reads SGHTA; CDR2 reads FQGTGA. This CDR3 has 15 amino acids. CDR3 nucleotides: TGTGCCAGCAGCTTACACAGGGGGGGGCAAGAGACCCAGTACTTC. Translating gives CASSLHRGGQETQYF.

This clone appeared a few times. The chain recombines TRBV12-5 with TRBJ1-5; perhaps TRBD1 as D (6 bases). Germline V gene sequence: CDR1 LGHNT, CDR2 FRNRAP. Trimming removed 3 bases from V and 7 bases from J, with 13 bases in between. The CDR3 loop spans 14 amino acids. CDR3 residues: CASGLQGFQQPQHF. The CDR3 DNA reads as TGTGCTAGTGGTTTACAGGGATTTCAGCAGCCCCAGCATTTT.

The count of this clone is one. As DNA, the CDR3 is TGTGCCAGCAGCCCCCACGTGGGCGACAGCCTTTCCTCCTACGAGCAGTACTTC. Protein sequence: CASSPHVGDSLSSYEQYF. The V gene is TRBV5-4, the J gene TRBJ2-7, with D possibly being TRBD1 (5 bases). Germline loops: CDR1 SGHNT, CDR2 YYREEE (reference sequence). The CDR3 contains 18 residues. Trimming cost V 4 bases and J 0 bases, with 23 bases left between them.

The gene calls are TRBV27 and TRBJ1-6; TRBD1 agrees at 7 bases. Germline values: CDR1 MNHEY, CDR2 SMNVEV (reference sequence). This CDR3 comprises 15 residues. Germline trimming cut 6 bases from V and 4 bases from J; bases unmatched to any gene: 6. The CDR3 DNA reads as TGTGCCAGCAGATACCTACAGGGGTATAATTCACCCCTCCACTTT. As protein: CASRYLQGYNSPLHF.

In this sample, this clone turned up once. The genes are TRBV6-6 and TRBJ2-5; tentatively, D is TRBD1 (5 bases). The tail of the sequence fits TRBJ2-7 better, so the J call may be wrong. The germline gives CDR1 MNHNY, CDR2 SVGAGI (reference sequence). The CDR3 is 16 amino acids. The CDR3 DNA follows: TGTGCCAGCAGTTATTGGATCGACAGAAGCTCCTACGAGCAGTACTTC. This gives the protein CASSYWIDRSSYEQYF.

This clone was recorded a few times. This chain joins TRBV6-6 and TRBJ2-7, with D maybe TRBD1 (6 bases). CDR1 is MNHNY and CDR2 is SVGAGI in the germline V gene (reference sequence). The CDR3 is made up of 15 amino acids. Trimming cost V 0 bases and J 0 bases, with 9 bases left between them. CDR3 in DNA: TGTGCCAGCAGTTACTCACAGGGCCTCTCCTACGAGCAGTACTTC. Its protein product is CASSYSQGLSYEQYF.

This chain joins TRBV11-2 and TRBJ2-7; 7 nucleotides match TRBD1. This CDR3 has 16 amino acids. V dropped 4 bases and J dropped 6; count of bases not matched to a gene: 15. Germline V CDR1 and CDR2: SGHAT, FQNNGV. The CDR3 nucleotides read TGTGCCAGCAGCTCTGTTAAGGGAACAGGGGTAGGCGAGCAGTACTTC. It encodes CASSSVKGTGVGEQYF. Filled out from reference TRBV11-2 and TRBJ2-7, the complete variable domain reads EAGVAQSPRYKIIEKRQSVAFWCNPISGHATLYWYQQILGQGPKLLIQFQNNGVVDDSQLPKDRFSAERLKGVDSTLKIQPAKLEDSAVYLCASSSVKGTGVGEQYFGPGTRLTVT.

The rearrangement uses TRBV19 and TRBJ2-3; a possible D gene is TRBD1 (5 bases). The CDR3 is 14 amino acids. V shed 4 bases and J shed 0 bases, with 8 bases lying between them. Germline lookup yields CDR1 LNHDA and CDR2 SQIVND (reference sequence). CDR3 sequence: CASSRGISTDTQYF. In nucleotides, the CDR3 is TGTGCCAGTAGTAGGGGCATTAGCACAGATACGCAGTATTTT.

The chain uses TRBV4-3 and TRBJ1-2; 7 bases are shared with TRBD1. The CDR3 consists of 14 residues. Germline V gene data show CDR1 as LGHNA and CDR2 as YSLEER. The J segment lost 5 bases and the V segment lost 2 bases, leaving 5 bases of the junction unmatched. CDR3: CASSQNRQGYGYTF. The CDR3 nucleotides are TGCGCCAGCAGCCAAAACCGACAGGGTTATGGCTACACCTTC.

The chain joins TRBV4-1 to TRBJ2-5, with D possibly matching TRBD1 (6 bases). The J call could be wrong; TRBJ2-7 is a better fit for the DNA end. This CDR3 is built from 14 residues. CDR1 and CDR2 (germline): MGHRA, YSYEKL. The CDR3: CASSLLGGSYEQYF. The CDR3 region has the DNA TGCGCCAGCAGCCTACTAGGGGGTAGCTACGAGCAGTACTTC.

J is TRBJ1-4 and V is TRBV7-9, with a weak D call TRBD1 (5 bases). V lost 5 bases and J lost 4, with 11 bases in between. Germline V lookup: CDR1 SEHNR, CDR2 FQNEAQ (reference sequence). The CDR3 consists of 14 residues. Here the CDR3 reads CASSQGEVNEKLFF. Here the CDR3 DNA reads TGTGCCAGCAGCCAAGGGGAGGTTAATGAAAAACTGTTTTTT.

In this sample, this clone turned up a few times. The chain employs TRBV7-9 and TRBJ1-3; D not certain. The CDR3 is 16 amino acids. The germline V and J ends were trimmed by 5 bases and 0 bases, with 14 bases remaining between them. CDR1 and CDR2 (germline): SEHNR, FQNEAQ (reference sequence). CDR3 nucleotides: TGTGCCAGCAGCCCTGTCGGGATGAGCTCTGGAAACACCATATATTTT. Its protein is CASSPVGMSSGNTIYF.

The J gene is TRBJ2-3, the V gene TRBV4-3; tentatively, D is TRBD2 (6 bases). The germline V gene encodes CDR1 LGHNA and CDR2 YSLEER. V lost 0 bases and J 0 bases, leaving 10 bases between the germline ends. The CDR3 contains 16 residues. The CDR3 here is CASSQDRGTSTDTQYF. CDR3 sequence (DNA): TGCGCCAGCAGCCAAGATCGAGGGACTAGCACAGATACGCAGTATTTT.

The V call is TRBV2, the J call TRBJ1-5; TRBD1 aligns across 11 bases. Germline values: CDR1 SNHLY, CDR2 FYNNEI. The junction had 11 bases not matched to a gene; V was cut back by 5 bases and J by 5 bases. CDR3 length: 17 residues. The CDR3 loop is CASSLRPGQGEDQPQHF. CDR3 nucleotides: TGTGCCAGCAGTCTCAGACCGGGACAGGGGGAGGATCAGCCCCAGCATTTT.

The CDR3 region is CASSPRAAPYEQYF. The DNA for the CDR3 is TGTGCCAGCTCACCGAGGGCAGCACCCTACGAGCAGTACTTC. The chain uses TRBV18 and TRBJ2-7; tentative D call: TRBD2 (5 bases). This CDR3 has 14 amino acids. The V gene lost 3 bases and the J gene lost 2 bases, with 11 bases spanning the gap. CDR1 is KGHSH, CDR2 LQKENI, per germline.

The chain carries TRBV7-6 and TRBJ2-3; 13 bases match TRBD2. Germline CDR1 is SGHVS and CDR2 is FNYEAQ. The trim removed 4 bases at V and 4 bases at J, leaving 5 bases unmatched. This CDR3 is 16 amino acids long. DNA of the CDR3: TGTGCCAGCAGCTCCGGGACTAGCGGGATTGCAGATACGCAGTATTTT. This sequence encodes CASSSGTSGIADTQYF.

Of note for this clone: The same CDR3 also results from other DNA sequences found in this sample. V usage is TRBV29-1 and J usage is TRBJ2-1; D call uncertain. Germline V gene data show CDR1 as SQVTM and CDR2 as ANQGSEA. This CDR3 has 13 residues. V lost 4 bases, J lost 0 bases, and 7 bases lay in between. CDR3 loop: CSVVGPSYNEQFF. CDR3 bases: TGCAGCGTTGTGGGCCCCTCCTACAATGAGCAGTTCTTC.

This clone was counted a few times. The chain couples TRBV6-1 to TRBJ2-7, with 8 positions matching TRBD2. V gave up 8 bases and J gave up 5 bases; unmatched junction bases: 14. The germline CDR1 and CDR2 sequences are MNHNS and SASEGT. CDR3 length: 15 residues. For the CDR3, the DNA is TGTGCCAGCCTGGCTTTTAGCGGGAACGTCAACGAGCAGTACTTC. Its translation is CASLAFSGNVNEQYF.